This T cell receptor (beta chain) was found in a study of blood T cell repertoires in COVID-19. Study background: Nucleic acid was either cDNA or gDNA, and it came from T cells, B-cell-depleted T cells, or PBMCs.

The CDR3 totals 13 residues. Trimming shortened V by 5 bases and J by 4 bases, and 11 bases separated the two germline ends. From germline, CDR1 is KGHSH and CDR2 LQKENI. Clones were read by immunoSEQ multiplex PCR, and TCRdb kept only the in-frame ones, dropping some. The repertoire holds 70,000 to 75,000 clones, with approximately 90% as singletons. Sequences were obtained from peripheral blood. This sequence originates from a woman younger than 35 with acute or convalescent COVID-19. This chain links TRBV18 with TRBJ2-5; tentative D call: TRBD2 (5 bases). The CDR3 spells CASSISRGETQYF. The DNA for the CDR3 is TGTGCCAGCTCAATCTCACGGGGAGAGACCCAGTACTTC.